A single sample gave rise to the 6 T cell receptor beta chains below, sequenced in a study of OX40 agonist ivuxolimab in advanced cancers. The method was immunoSEQ multiplex PCR; TCRdb's version includes in-frame clones alone and lacks a portion of them. The table includes approximately 40,000 clones, 75% to 85% detected once. The specimen comprised CD4+ or CD8+ T cells sorted from blood, sampled in a trial of the OX40 agonist ivuxolimab. The receptors were sampled from an adult with an advanced solid tumor such as melanoma, head and neck, liver or kidney cancer.

This clone was counted between two and nine times. The chain joins TRBV28 to TRBJ2-5; D not resolved. Germline V CDR1 and CDR2: MDHEN, SYDVKM. The CDR3 is made up of 14 amino acids. V shed 4 bases and J shed 4 bases, with 13 bases lying between them. In DNA, the CDR3 is TGTGCCAGCAGTTCCCGGATAGGGCGAGAGACCCAGTACTTC. It is translated as CASSSRIGRETQYF.

This chain joins TRBV27 and TRBJ1-2, with TRBD1 matching 7 bases. Looked up from germline, CDR1 is MNHEY and CDR2 is SMNVEV (reference sequence). The CDR3 has 14 amino acids. The J segment lost 1 base and the V segment lost 6 bases, leaving 5 bases of the junction unmatched. DNA for the CDR3: TGTGCCAGCAGGGGGACAGCCGGTAACTATGGCTACACCTTC. It codes for CASRGTAGNYGYTF.

This chain links TRBV5-1 with TRBJ2-3; TRBD1 aligns across 10 bases. CDR1 is SGHRS and CDR2 is YFSETQ in the germline V gene. V lost 4 bases to trimming and J lost 6 bases; unmatched junction nucleotides: 5. There are 14 residues in the CDR3. The CDR3 DNA is TGCGCCAGCAGCGCGACAGGGGGCGAGGATACGCAGTATTTT. It codes for CASSATGGEDTQYF.

The chain carries TRBV2 and TRBJ1-6; D unresolved. With 3 bases removed from V and 17 bases from J, the gap between germline ends came to 14 bases. This CDR3 region has 12 residues. Germline CDR1 SNHLY, CDR2 FYNNEI. The CDR3 coding sequence is TGTGCCAGCAGTGAGGCATCGAGATTGGTCCACTTT. Protein: CASSEASRLVHF.

V and J are TRBV6-5 and TRBJ2-7; 7 nucleotides match TRBD1. Germline CDR1 is MNHEY and CDR2 is SVGAGI. J gave up 2 bases and V 6 bases, and 7 bases lay outside the gene matches. The CDR3 is 14 amino acids. The CDR3 reads CASSLDRAPYEQYF. CDR3 coding DNA: TGTGCCAGCAGCCTCGACAGGGCGCCCTACGAGCAGTACTTC.

This chain connects TRBV6-5 to TRBJ1-2; D remains unclear. Germline V gene lookup returns CDR1 MNHEY and CDR2 SVGAGI. V was pared by 2 bases and J by 1 base, with 11 bases between. The CDR3 spans 15 residues. The CDR3 DNA reads TGTGCCAGCAGTTACGGACGCGACCTTAACTATGGCTACACCTTC. Its translation: CASSYGRDLNYGYTF.